This is a list of T cell receptor beta chains from one sample in a study of cytotoxic CD8 clonotypes in ibrutinib-treated CLL. Measured with immunoSEQ multiplex PCR; TCRdb has only the in-frame clones, and not every one. The sample has about 15,000 clones, around 64% seen once. Sequencing was performed on PBMCs, taken before ibrutinib treatment. The receptor source for this set is a human donor with chronic lymphocytic leukemia. The CDR3 runs from the conserved cysteine through the conserved F or W. A D gene is named only where the DNA matches it firmly. Clone size is stated in some rows and not others, as once, few, many or a class when expanded.

J gene | D gene | V gene | clone size | CDR3 protein | CDR3 DNA
TRBJ2-1 | . | TRBV5-6 | . | CASSLDEGTEQFF | TGTGCCAGCAGCTTGGATGAGGGGACAGAGCAGTTCTTC
TRBJ1-2 | . | TRBV5-6 | few | CASSDGPARSNYGYTF | TGTGCCAGCAGCGACGGCCCGGCACGTTCTAACTATGGCTACACCTTC
TRBJ2-1 | . | TRBV25-1 | once | CASSESTPVSGPYNEQFF | TGTGCCAGCAGTGAATCCACCCCCGTTTCAGGACCCTACAATGAGCAGTTCTTC
TRBJ2-5 | TRBD2 | TRBV11-2 | . | CASSSLATSWETQYF | TGTGCCAGCAGCTCCCTCGCGACTAGCTGGGAGACCCAGTACTTC
TRBJ2-7 | . | TRBV5-4 | . | CASSGDSSYEQYF | TGTGCCAGCAGCGGGGACTCTTCCTACGAGCAGTACTTC
TRBJ1-5 | . | TRBV6-5 | . | CASSYGQINQPQHF | TGTGCCAGCAGTTACGGCCAGATCAATCAGCCCCAGCATTTT
TRBJ1-1 | . | TRBV12-2 | few | CASRQLQRDTEAFF | TGTGCAAGTCGCCAGTTACAGAGGGACACTGAAGCTTTCTTT
TRBJ2-1 | . | TRBV7-9 | . | CAGQTGHEQFF | TGTGCCGGGCAAACTGGGCATGAGCAGTTCTTC
TRBJ2-3 | . | TRBV5-4 | . | CASSQRGADTQYF | TGTGCCAGCAGCCAGAGAGGGGCAGATACGCAGTATTTT
TRBJ2-6 | . | TRBV21-1 | . | CASSKGEGPGANVLTF | TGTGCCAGCAGCAAAGGGGAGGGGCCCGGGGCCAACGTCCTGACTTTC
TRBJ2-7 | TRBD1 | TRBV28 | once | CASTRWTGGDEQYF | TGTGCCAGCACCCGCTGGACAGGGGGCGACGAGCAGTACTTC
TRBJ1-2 | . | TRBV2 | . | CASSDTVYGYTF | TGTGCCAGCAGTGATACGGTCTATGGCTACACCTTC
TRBJ2-2 | . | TRBV5-1 | . | CASSTQTRTGELFF | TGCGCCAGCAGCACCCAGACTCGAACCGGGGAGCTGTTTTTT
TRBJ2-4 | . | TRBV11-3 | . | CASSLRGKNIQYF | TGTGCCAGCAGCTTAAGGGGGAAAAACATTCAGTACTTC
TRBJ2-2 | . | TRBV28 | few | CASNNGGRDTGELFF | TGTGCCAGTAACAACGGTGGACGGGACACCGGGGAGCTGTTTTTT
TRBJ1-2 | . | TRBV5-8 | . | CASSFGTDVYGYTF | TGTGCCAGCAGCTTCGGTACGGACGTCTATGGCTACACCTTC
TRBJ2-1 | TRBD2 | TRBV4-2 | . | CASSHQREARWGEQFF | TGTGCCAGCAGCCATCAGCGGGAGGCCCGATGGGGTGAGCAGTTCTTC